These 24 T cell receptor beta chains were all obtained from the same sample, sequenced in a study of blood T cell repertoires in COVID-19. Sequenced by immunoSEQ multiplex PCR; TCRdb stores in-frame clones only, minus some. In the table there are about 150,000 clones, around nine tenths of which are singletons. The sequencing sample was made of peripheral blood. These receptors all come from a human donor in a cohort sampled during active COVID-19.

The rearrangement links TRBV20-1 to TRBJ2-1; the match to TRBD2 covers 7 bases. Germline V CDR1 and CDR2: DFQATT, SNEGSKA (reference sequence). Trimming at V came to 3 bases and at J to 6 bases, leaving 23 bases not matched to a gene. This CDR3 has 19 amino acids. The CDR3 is CSASFWRSEAGPLGNEQFF. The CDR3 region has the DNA TGCAGTGCTAGTTTTTGGCGTTCGGAAGCGGGGCCACTCGGCAATGAGCAGTTCTTC.

The CDR3 reads CASRLTSANYGYTF. CDR3 nucleotide sequence: TGTGCCAGCAGGCTTACCAGCGCTAACTATGGCTACACCTTC. The chain has TRBV7-2 and TRBJ1-2, with no clear D. Per the germline V gene, CDR1 is SGHTA and CDR2 is FQGNSA. The CDR3 covers 14 residues. V was clipped by 6 bases and J by 0 bases, with 11 bases between them.

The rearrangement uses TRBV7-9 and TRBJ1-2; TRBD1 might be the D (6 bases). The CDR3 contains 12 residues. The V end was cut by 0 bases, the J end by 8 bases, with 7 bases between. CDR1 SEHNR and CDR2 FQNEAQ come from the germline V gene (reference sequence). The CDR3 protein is CASSLAQGGYTF. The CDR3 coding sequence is TGTGCCAGCAGCTTAGCGCAGGGGGGCTACACCTTC.

This chain's CDR3 is CASSHRAYYGYTF. DNA for the CDR3: TGTGCCAGCAGCCACAGGGCTTACTATGGCTACACCTTC. The chain links TRBV3-1 (or the pseudogene TRBV3-2) to TRBJ1-2, with a possible D match to TRBD1 (5 bases). Germline CDR1 reads LGHDT; CDR2 reads YNNKEL (reference sequence). The V end was cut by 3 bases, the J end by 3 bases, with 8 bases between. This CDR3 is 13 amino acids long.

CDR3 protein: CASSPGGGATDTQYF. CDR3 nucleotides: TGTGCCAGCAGTCCCGGAGGGGGCGCGACAGATACGCAGTATTTT. The chain uses TRBV7-3 and TRBJ2-3; D perhaps matches TRBD1 (7 bases). V shed 6 bases and J shed 3 bases, with 16 bases lying between them. Germline V gene data show CDR1 as SGHTA and CDR2 as FQGTGA. The CDR3 runs to 15 residues.

Here the CDR3 DNA reads TGTGCCGAAGGAGGCGGATACTACGAGCAGTACTTC. Its translation: CAEGGGYYEQYF. V usage is TRBV11-2 and J usage is TRBJ2-7; D perhaps matches TRBD2 (5 bases). The V gene lost 11 bases and the J gene lost 3 bases, with 14 bases spanning the gap. This CDR3 has 12 amino acids. Germline values: CDR1 SGHAT, CDR2 FQNNGV.

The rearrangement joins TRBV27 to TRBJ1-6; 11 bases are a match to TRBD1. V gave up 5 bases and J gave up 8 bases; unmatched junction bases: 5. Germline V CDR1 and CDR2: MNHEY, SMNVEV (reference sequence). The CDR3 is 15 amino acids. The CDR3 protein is CASSPGQGGYSPLHF. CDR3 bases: TGTGCCAGCAGTCCGGGACAGGGGGGTTATTCACCCCTCCACTTT.

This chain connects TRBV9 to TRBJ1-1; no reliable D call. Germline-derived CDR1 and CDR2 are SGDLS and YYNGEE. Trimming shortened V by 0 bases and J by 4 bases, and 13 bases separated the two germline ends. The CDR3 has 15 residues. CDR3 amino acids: CASSVAPSRGTEAFF. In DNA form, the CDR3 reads TGTGCCAGCAGCGTAGCCCCCAGTCGGGGCACTGAAGCTTTCTTT.

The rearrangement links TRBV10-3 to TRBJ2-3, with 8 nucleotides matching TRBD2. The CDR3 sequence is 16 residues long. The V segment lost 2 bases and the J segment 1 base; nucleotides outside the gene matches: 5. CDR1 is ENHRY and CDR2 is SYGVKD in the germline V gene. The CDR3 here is CAISEVGTSGTDTQYF. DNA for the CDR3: TGTGCCATCAGTGAGGTGGGGACTAGTGGCACAGATACGCAGTATTTT.

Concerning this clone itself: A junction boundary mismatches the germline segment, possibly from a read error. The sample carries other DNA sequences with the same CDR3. The CDR3 nucleotides are TGTGCTAGCAGCCCCGGGTCAGACCATCAGCCCCAGCATTTT. Protein: CASSPGSDHQPQHF. The genes are TRBV6-2 or TRBV6-3 and TRBJ1-5; unclear D gene. Germline CDR1 MNHEY, CDR2 SVGEGT. The CDR3 spans 14 residues.

CDR3 residues: CATTATRGSYNEQFF. In DNA, the CDR3 is TGTGCCACGACTGCTACCAGGGGATCGTACAATGAGCAGTTCTTC. The rearrangement links TRBV10-3 to TRBJ2-1; D might be TRBD1 (6 bases). Germline lookup yields CDR1 ENHRY and CDR2 SYGVKD. The CDR3 loop spans 15 amino acids. The V end was cut by 10 bases, the J end by 4 bases, with 20 bases between.

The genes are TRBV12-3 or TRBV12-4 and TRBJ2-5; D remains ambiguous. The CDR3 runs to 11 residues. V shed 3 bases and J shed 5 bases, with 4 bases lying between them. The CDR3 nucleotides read TGTGCCAGCAGTTTCTCCGAGACCCAGTACTTC. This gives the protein CASSFSETQYF.

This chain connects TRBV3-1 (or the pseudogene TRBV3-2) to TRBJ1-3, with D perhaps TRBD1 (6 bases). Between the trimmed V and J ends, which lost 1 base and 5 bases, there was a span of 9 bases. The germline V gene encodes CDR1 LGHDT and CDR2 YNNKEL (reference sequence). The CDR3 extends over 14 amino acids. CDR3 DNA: TGTGCCAGCAGCCAAGCAGGGGATCGAAACACCATATATTTT. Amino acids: CASSQAGDRNTIYF.

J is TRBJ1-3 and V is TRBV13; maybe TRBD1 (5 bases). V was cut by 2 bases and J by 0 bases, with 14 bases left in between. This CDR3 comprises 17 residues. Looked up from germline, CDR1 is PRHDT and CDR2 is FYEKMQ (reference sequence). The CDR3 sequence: CASSLNWGELSGNTIYF. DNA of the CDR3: TGTGCCAGCAGCTTAAACTGGGGGGAGCTCTCTGGAAACACCATATATTTT. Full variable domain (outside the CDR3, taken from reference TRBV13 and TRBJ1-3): AAGVIQSPRHLIKEKRETATLKCYPIPRHDTVYWYQQGPGQDPQFLISFYEKMQSDKGSIPDRFSAQQFSDYHSELNMSSLELGDSALYFCASSLNWGELSGNTIYFGEGSWLTVV.

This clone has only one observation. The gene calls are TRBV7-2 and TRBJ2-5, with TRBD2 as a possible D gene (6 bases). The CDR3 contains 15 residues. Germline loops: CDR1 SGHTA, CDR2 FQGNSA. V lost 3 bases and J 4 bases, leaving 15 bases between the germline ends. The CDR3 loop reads CASSFVAEGLETQYF. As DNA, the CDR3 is TGTGCCAGCAGCTTCGTAGCGGAGGGGTTAGAGACCCAGTACTTC. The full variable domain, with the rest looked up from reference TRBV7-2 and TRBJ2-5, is GAGVSQSPSNKVTEKGKDVELRCDPISGHTALYWYRQSLGQGLEFLIYFQGNSAPDKSGLPSDRFSAERTGGSVSTLTIQRTQQEDSAVYLCASSFVAEGLETQYFGPGTRLLVL.

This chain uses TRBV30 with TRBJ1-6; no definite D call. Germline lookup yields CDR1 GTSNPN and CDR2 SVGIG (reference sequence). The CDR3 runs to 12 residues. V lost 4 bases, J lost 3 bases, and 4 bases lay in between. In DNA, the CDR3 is TGTGCCTGGACAGACTATAATTCACCCCTCCACTTT. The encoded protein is CAWTDYNSPLHF.

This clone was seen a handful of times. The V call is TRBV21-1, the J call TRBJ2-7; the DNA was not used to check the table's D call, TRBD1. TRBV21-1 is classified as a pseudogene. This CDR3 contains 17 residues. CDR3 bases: TGTGCCAGCAGCAAAGGCAAAGTGGCATATACATCCTACGAGCAGTACTTC. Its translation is CASSKGKVAYTSYEQYF.

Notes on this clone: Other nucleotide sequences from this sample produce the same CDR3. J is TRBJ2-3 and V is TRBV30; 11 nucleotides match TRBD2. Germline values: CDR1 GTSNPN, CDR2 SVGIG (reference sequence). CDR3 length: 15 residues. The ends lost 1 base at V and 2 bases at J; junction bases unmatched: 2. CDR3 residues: CAWSGLAGSTDTQYF. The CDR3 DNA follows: TGTGCCTGGAGTGGACTAGCGGGGTCCACAGATACGCAGTATTTT.

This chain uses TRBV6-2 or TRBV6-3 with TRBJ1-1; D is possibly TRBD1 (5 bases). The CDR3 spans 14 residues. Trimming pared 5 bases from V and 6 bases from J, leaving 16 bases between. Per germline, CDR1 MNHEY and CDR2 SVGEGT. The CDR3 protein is CASSRLVQGSEAFF. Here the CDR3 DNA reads TGTGCCAGCAGTCGCCTAGTCCAGGGTTCTGAAGCTTTCTTT.

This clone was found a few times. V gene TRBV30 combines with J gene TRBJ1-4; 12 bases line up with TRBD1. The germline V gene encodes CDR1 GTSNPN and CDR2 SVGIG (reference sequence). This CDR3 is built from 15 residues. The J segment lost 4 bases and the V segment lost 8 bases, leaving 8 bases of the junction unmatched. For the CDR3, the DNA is TGTGCCCTGGGGACAGGGGGCGGGGGTAATGAAAAACTGTTTTTT. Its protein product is CALGTGGGGNEKLFF.

This chain's CDR3 is CASSPRDRESEQYF. The DNA for the CDR3 is TGTGCCAGCTCACCCCGGGACAGGGAATCCGAGCAGTACTTC. The chain carries TRBV18 and TRBJ2-7, with 9 positions matching TRBD1. This CDR3 spans 14 amino acids. Germline CDR1 and CDR2: KGHSH and LQKENI. V shed 3 bases and J 6 bases; nucleotides not matched to a gene: 6.

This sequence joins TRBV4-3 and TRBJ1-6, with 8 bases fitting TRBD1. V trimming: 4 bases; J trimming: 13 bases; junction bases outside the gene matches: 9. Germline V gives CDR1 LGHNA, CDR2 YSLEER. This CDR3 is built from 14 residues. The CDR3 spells CASSLADRVGPLHF. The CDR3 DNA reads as TGCGCCAGCAGCCTAGCGGACAGGGTGGGGCCCCTCCACTTT.

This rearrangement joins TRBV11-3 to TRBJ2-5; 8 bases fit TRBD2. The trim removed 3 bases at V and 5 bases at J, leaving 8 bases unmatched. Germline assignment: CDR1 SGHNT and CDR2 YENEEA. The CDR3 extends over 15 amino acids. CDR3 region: CASSFAGGGAETQYF. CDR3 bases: TGTGCCAGCAGCTTCGCCGGGGGGGGAGCGGAGACCCAGTACTTC.

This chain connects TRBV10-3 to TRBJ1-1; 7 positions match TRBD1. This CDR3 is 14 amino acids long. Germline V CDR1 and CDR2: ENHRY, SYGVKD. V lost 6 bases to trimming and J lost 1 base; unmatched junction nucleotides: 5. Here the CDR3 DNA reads TGTGCCATCAGGACAGGGTATGGGAACACTGAAGCTTTCTTT. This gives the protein CAIRTGYGNTEAFF.